This T cell receptor beta chain was retrieved from a study of early T cells in non-severe SARS-CoV-2 infection. Trimming cost V 0 bases and J 1 base, with 10 bases left between them. The CDR3 sequence is 15 residues long. Looked up from germline, CDR1 is LNHNV and CDR2 is YYDKDF (reference sequence). Each CDR3 protein gets one entry after TCRdb re-called the 5' RACE reads with MiXCR. The table lists tens of thousands of distinct CDR3 sequences, around 12% of them singletons. The receptor was isolated from an adult who was a healthcare worker with PCR-confirmed SARS-CoV-2 infection or an uninfected control (not recorded which). Sequencing was performed on whole blood. The V call is TRBV15, the J call TRBJ2-7, with a tentative D call TRBD1 (6 bases). The CDR3 spells CATSRDMTGSYEQYF. The CDR3 region has the DNA TGTGCCACCAGCAGAGATATGACAGGATCCTACGAGCAGTACTTC.